The 20 T cell receptor beta chains below come from one sample, sequenced in a study of cytomegalovirus exposure and HLA in healthy donors. Amplification used 60 Vbeta primers and 13 Jbeta primers. Method: immunoSEQ multiplex PCR; TCRdb's copy keeps in-frame clones and lacks some. This table holds about 160,000 clones, roughly four fifths found once. What was sequenced was PBMCs. These receptors all stem from a man aged 50-59 years in good health and CMV-seropositive.

The chain links TRBV29-1 to TRBJ2-3, with TRBD2 identical over 12 bases. J gave up 8 bases and V 5 bases, and 5 bases lay outside the gene matches. The V gene's germline CDR1 is SQVTM and CDR2 ANQGSEA. This CDR3 is 13 amino acids long. The CDR3 reads CSVRTSGEGTQYF. In DNA, the CDR3 is TGCAGCGTTCGGACTAGCGGGGAGGGTACGCAGTATTTT.

V is TRBV29-1 and J is TRBJ1-4; 8 nucleotides align to TRBD1. The CDR3 covers 14 residues. From germline, CDR1 is SQVTM and CDR2 ANQGSEA. V lost 5 bases and J lost 4; bases outside the gene matches: 6. CDR3 in amino acids: CSVLKGQVNEKLFF. The CDR3, as DNA: TGCAGCGTTTTAAAGGGACAGGTTAATGAAAAACTGTTTTTT.

This chain links TRBV5-6 with TRBJ1-2, with D possibly TRBD1 on 5 matching bases. The CDR3 has 13 amino acids. In germline, CDR1 is SGHDT, CDR2 YYEEEE. V was shortened by 0 bases and J by 4 bases, with 7 bases between the two germline ends. CDR3 protein: CASSLDRFYGYTF. The CDR3 nucleotides read TGTGCCAGCAGCTTGGACAGGTTCTATGGCTACACCTTC.

The chain is built from TRBV10-1 and TRBJ2-7, with D possibly being TRBD1 (5 bases). CDR1 is WNHNN and CDR2 is SYGVQD in the germline V gene (reference sequence). Trimming shortened V by 0 bases and J by 3 bases, and 27 bases separated the two germline ends. The CDR3 is made up of 20 amino acids. CDR3: CASSESVYTDRMRWVYEQYF. CDR3 DNA: TGCGCCAGCAGTGAGTCAGTATATACCGACAGAATGCGCTGGGTCTACGAGCAGTACTTC.

This sequence joins TRBV7-9 and TRBJ2-7, with D possibly being TRBD1 (6 bases). There are 14 residues in the CDR3. Trimming stripped 5 bases from V and 2 bases from J, with 13 bases between. CDR1 and CDR2 from the germline V gene are SEHNR and FQNEAQ (reference sequence). The CDR3 nucleotides are TGTGCCAGCAGCCCCCGGACAGAAGCCTACGAGCAGTACTTC. Amino acids: CASSPRTEAYEQYF.

The chain has TRBV4-1 and TRBJ2-7; 7 bases align to TRBD1. J gave up 3 bases and V 3 bases, and 8 bases lay outside the gene matches. CDR1 is MGHRA, CDR2 YSYEKL, per germline. CDR3 length equals 15 residues. CDR3 DNA sequence: TGCGCCAGCAGCCAGGAGCAGACAGGGAGCTACGAGCAGTACTTC. It codes for CASSQEQTGSYEQYF.

The V call is TRBV2, the J call TRBJ1-5, with 7 nucleotides matching TRBD1. Trimming removed 2 bases from V and 3 bases from J; junction bases left unmatched: 4. Germline V gives CDR1 SNHLY, CDR2 FYNNEI. This CDR3 contains 15 residues. This CDR3 is CASSEQGQNNQPQHF. CDR3 sequence (DNA): TGTGCCAGCAGTGAACAGGGACAGAACAATCAGCCCCAGCATTTT.

The chain carries TRBV10-3 and TRBJ2-1; D uncertain. CDR1 is ENHRY, CDR2 SYGVKD, per germline. The CDR3 is 14 amino acids. V shed 0 bases and J shed 9 bases, with 12 bases lying between them. The chain's CDR3 is CAISESGLSGEQFF. The CDR3 DNA reads as TGTGCCATCAGTGAGTCAGGCTTGTCGGGTGAGCAGTTCTTC.

A single count supports this clone. The chain combines TRBV10-2 with TRBJ2-7, with D possibly being TRBD2 (6 bases). CDR1 and CDR2 from the germline V gene are WSHSY and SAAADI. This CDR3 has 14 amino acids. Trimming stripped 7 bases from V and 0 bases from J, with 13 bases between. The CDR3 loop is CASKPGLDSYEQYF. The CDR3 bases are TGCGCCAGCAAACCGGGACTGGACTCCTACGAGCAGTACTTC.

The chain recombines TRBV9 with TRBJ2-3; possibly TRBD1 for D (6 bases). The CDR3 extends over 15 amino acids. V shed 4 bases and J shed 5 bases, with 17 bases lying between them. Germline V gene lookup returns CDR1 SGDLS and CDR2 YYNGEE. The CDR3 DNA reads TGTGCCAGCAGCCCAACAGGGAATGAGGGAGATACGCAGTATTTT. It is translated as CASSPTGNEGDTQYF.

V usage is TRBV2 and J usage is TRBJ1-2, with 9 bases that match TRBD1. V gave up 6 bases and J gave up 4 bases; unmatched junction bases: 9. This CDR3 has 15 residues. CDR1 SNHLY and CDR2 FYNNEI come from the germline V gene. The CDR3 DNA reads as TGTGCCAGCAGCACGGGACAGGGCAGCGTCTATGGCTACACCTTC. The encoded protein is CASSTGQGSVYGYTF.

The chain has TRBV28 and TRBJ2-7, with D unclear. The germline V gene has CDR1 MDHEN and CDR2 SYDVKM. The CDR3 spans 12 residues. Trimming removed 4 bases at V and 5 bases at J, with 9 bases between. CDR3 sequence reads: CASSSPTNEQYF. The CDR3, as DNA: TGTGCCAGCAGTTCACCTACGAACGAGCAGTACTTC. Variable domain in full (rest from reference TRBV28 and TRBJ2-7): DVKVTQSSRYLVKRTGEKVFLECVQDMDHENMFWYRQDPGLGLRLIYFSYDVKMKEKGDIPEGYSVSREKKERFSLILESASTNQTSMYLCASSSPTNEQYFGPGTRLTVT.

V usage is TRBV5-1 and J usage is TRBJ2-5; 7 bases fit TRBD2. CDR1 and CDR2 from the germline V gene are SGHRS and YFSETQ. The CDR3 contains 17 residues. V gave up 2 bases and J gave up 1 base; unmatched junction bases: 11. CDR3 in amino acids: CASSLMGGSGAQETQYF. CDR3 nucleotide sequence: TGCGCCAGCAGCTTAATGGGGGGGAGTGGAGCCCAAGAGACCCAGTACTTC.

A few counts support this clone. The V and J genes are TRBV2 and TRBJ2-3; the D gene is possibly TRBD1 (6 bases). In germline, CDR1 is SNHLY, CDR2 FYNNEI. The V and J ends lost 5 bases and 6 bases respectively, with 21 bases between them. This CDR3 has 16 residues. CDR3 coding DNA: TGTGCCAGCAGTAAAGACAGGTCAGATTCTGCTGATACGCAGTATTTT. It yields the protein CASSKDRSDSADTQYF.

V usage is TRBV6-5 and J usage is TRBJ1-5; possible D gene TRBD1, 6 bases. Germline V gives CDR1 MNHEY, CDR2 SVGAGI. V was clipped by 6 bases and J by 3 bases, with 15 bases between them. There are 15 residues in the CDR3. CDR3 nucleotide sequence: TGTGCCAGCAGGCCCACGGGACAACTCAATCAGCCCCAGCATTTT. Translated, it gives CASRPTGQLNQPQHF.

The rearrangement links TRBV14 to TRBJ2-3; 9 nucleotides match TRBD1. V dropped 2 bases and J dropped 2; count of bases not matched to a gene: 5. Germline CDR1 is SGHDN and CDR2 is FVKESK. The CDR3 is 16 residues long. CDR3 in DNA: TGTGCCAGCAGCCAACCCGGGACAGGGAACACAGATACGCAGTATTTT. Protein sequence: CASSQPGTGNTDTQYF.

The rearrangement joins TRBV19 to TRBJ1-2; D ambiguous. The CDR3 loop spans 15 amino acids. Trimming pared 10 bases from V and 3 bases from J, leaving 21 bases between. In germline, CDR1 is LNHDA, CDR2 SQIVND (reference sequence). The CDR3 region is CATKSDDTVDYGYTF. The CDR3 bases are TGTGCCACTAAAAGTGACGACACGGTAGACTATGGCTACACCTTC.

The gene calls are TRBV28 and TRBJ1-3, with TRBD1 as a possible D gene (5 bases). Trimming stripped 3 bases from V and 0 bases from J, with 9 bases between. This CDR3 is 15 amino acids long. Per the germline V gene, CDR1 is MDHEN and CDR2 is SYDVKM. The CDR3 here is CASSFFDSSGNTIYF. In nucleotides, the CDR3 is TGTGCCAGCAGTTTCTTTGACAGCTCTGGAAACACCATATATTTT.

CDR3: CASSSTGGTEAFF. CDR3 nucleotides: TGTGCCAGCAGTTCGACAGGGGGAACTGAAGCTTTCTTT. This chain connects TRBV6-5 to TRBJ1-1; 9 nucleotides match TRBD1. V shed 4 bases, J shed 5 bases, and the junction held 2 bases outside the gene matches. Germline V CDR1 and CDR2: MNHEY, SVGAGI. The CDR3 runs to 13 residues.

The chain carries TRBV7-3 and TRBJ1-6, with unresolved D. V was cut by 1 base and J by 3 bases, with 13 bases left in between. Germline CDR1 and CDR2: SGHTA and FQGTGA. The CDR3 runs to 17 residues. CDR3 sequence reads: CASSLMGGKGYNSPLHF. CDR3 coding DNA: TGTGCCAGCAGCTTAATGGGCGGGAAAGGCTATAATTCACCCCTCCACTTT.